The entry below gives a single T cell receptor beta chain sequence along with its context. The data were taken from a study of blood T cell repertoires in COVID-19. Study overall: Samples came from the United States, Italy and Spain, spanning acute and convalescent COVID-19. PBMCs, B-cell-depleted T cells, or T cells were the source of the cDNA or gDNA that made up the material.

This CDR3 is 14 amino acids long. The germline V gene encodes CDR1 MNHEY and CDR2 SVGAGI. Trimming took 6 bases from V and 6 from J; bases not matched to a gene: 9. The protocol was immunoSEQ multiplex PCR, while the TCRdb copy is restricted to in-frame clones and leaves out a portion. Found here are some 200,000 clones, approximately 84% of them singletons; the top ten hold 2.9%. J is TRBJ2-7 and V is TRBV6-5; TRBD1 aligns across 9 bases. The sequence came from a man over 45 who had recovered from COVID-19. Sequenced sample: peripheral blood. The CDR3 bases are TGTGCCAGCAGGAAGGGACAGGGAGGCCCCGAGCAGTACTTC. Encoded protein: CASRKGQGGPEQYF.